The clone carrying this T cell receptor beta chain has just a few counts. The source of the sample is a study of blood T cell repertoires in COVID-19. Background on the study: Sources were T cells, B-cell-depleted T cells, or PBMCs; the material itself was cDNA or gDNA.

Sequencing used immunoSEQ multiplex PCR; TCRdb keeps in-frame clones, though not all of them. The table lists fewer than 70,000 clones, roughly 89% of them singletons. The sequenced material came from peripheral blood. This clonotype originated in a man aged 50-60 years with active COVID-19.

This chain's CDR3 is CASSPDGRGASNQPQHF. The CDR3 DNA is TGTGCCAGCTCACCCGACGGGAGAGGGGCGAGCAATCAGCCCCAGCATTTT. This chain joins TRBV18 and TRBJ1-5, with D possibly matching TRBD1 (5 bases). CDR3 length: 17 residues. Germline V gene lookup returns CDR1 KGHSH and CDR2 LQKENI. Trimming removed 3 bases at V and 1 base at J, with 16 bases between.